Described below is a single T cell receptor beta chain sequence and its context. The data originate from a study of blood T cell repertoires in COVID-19. Across the whole study: The cDNA or gDNA used as material had been derived from T cells, B-cell-depleted T cells, or PBMCs.

Profiled with immunoSEQ multiplex PCR; TCRdb holds only in-frame clones, not every one. The table lists 150,000 to 200,000 clones, about 88% of them singletons. The CDR3 runs 12 residues. CDR1 SQVTM and CDR2 ANQGSEA come from the germline V gene. V trimming: 7 bases; J trimming: 7 bases; junction bases outside the gene matches: 6. The receptor was derived from a man in his sixties with active or convalescent COVID-19. This sequence joins TRBV29-1 and TRBJ2-1; 8 bases map to TRBD2. The source material was peripheral blood. CDR3 sequence (DNA): TGCAGCGGCCGGCGGGGGGAAAATGAGCAGTTCTTC. Its protein is CSGRRGENEQFF.